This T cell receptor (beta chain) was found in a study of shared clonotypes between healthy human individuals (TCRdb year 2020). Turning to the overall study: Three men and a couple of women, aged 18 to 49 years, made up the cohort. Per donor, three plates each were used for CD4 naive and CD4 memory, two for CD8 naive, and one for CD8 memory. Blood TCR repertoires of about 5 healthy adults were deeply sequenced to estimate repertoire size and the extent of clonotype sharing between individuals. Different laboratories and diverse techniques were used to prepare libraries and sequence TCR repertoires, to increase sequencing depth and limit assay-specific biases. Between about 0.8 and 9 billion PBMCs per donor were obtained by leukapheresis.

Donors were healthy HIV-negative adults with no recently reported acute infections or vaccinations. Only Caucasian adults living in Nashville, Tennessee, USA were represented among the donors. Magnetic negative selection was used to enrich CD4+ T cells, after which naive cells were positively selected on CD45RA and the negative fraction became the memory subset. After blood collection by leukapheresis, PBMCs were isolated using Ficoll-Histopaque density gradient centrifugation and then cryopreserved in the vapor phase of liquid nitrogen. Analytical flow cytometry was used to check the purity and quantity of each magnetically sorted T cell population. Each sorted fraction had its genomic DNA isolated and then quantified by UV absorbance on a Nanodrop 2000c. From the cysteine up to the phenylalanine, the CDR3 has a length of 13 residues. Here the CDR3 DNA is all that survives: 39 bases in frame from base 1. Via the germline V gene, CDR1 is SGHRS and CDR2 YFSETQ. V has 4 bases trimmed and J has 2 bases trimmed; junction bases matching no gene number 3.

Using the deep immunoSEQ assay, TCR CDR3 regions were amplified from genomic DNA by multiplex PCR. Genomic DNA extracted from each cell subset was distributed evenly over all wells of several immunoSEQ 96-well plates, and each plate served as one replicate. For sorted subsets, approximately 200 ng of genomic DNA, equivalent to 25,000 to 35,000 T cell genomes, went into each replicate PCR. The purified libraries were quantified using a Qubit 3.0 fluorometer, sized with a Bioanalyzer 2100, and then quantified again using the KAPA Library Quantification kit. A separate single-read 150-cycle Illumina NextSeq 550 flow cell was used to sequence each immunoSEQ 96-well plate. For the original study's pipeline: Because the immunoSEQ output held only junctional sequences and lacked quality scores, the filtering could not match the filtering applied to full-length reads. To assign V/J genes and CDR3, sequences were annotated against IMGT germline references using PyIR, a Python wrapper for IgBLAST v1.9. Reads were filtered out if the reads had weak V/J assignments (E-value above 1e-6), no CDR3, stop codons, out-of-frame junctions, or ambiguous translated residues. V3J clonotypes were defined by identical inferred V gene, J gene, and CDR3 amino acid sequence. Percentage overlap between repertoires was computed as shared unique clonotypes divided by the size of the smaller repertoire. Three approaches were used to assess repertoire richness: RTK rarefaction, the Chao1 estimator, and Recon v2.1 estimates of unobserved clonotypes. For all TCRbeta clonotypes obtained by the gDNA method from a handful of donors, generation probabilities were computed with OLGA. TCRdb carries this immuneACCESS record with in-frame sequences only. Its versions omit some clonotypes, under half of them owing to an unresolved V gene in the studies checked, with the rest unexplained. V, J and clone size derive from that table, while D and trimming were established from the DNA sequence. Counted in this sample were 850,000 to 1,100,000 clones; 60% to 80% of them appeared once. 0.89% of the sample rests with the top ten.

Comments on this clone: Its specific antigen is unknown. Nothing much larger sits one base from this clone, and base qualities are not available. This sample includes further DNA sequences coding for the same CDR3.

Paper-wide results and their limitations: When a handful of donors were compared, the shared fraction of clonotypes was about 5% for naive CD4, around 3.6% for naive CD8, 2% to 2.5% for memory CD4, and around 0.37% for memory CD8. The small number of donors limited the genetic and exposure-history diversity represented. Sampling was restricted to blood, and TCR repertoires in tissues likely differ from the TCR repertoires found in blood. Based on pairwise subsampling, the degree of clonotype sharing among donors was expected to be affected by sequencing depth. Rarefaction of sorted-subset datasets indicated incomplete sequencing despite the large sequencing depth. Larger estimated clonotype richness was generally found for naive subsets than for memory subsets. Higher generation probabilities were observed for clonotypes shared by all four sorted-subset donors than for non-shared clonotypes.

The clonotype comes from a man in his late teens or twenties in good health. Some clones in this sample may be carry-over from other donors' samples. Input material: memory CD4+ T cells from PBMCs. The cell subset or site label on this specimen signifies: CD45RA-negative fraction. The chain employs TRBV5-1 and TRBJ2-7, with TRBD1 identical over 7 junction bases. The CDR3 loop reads CASSPTGTYEQYF. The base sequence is TGCGCCAGCAGCCCGACAGGGACCTACGAGCAGTACTTC. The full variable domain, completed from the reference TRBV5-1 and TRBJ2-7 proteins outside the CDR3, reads KAGVTQTPRYLIKTRGQQVTLSCSPISGHRSVSWYQQTPGQGLQFLFEYFSETQRNKGNFPGRFSGRQFSNSRSEMNVSTLELGDSALYLCASSPTGTYEQYFGPGTRLTVT.